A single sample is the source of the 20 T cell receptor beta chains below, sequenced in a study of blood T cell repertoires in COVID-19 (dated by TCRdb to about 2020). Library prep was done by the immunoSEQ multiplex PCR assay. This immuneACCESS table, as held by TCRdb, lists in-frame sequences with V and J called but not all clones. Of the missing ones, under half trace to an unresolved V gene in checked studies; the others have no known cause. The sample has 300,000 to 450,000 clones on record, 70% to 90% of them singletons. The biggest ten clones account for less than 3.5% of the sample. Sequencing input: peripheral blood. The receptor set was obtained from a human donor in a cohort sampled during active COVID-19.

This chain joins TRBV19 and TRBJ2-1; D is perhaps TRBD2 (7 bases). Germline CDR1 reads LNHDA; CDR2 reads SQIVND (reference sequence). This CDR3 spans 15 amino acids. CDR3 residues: CAKGGASGSNREQFF. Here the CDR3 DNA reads TGTGCTAAAGGGGGGGCTAGCGGCTCTAATAGGGAGCAGTTCTTC.

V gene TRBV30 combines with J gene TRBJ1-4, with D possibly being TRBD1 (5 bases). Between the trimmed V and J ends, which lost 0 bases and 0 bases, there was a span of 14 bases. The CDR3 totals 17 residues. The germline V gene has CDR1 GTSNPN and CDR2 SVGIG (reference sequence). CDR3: CAWSVNGAGTTNEKLFF. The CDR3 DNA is TGTGCCTGGAGTGTAAATGGGGCGGGGACAACTAATGAAAAACTGTTTTTT.

The DNA of the CDR3 is TGTGCCAGCTCACCACCGGATCCCAGGGAGACCCAGTACTTC. Its protein product is CASSPPDPRETQYF. The genes are TRBV18 and TRBJ2-5; D uncertain. This CDR3 has 14 residues. Per the germline V gene, CDR1 is KGHSH and CDR2 is LQKENI. V lost 0 bases and J 5 bases, leaving 10 bases between the germline ends.

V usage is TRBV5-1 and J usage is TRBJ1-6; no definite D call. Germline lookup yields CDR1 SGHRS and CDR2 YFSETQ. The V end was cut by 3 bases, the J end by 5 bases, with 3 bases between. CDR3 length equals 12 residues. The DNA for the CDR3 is TGCGCCAGCAGCTCGGATAATTCACCCCTCCACTTT. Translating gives CASSSDNSPLHF.

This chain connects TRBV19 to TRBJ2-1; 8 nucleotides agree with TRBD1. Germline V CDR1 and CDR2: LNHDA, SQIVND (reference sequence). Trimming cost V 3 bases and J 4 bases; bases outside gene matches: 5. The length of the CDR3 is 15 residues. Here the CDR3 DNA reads TGTGCCAGTAGTATCTTTCAGGGGGCGTACAATGAGCAGTTCTTC. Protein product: CASSIFQGAYNEQFF.

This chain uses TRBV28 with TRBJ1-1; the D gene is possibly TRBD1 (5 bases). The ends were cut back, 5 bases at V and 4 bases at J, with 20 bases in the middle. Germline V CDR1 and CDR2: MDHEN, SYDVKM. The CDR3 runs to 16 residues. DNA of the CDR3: TGTGCCAGCAGTCCCCTCCCACCAGGGCACGGCACTGAAGCTTTCTTT. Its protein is CASSPLPPGHGTEAFF.

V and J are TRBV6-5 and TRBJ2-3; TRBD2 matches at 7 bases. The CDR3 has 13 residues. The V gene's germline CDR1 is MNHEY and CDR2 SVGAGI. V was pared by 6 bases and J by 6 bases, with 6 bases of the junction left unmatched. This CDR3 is CASRAGDSDTQYF. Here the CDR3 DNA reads TGTGCCAGCAGGGCGGGAGATTCGGATACGCAGTATTTT.

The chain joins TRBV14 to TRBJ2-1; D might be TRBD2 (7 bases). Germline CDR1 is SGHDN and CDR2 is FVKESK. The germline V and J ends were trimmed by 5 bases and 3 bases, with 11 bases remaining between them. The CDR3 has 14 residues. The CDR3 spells CASSGGAIYNEQFF. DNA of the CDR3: TGTGCCAGCAGCGGGGGGGCGATCTACAATGAGCAGTTCTTC.

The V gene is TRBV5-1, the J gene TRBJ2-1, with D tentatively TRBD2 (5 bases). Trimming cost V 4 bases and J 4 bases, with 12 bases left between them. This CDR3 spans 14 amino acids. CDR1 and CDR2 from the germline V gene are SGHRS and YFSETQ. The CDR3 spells CASSRRPGYNEQFF. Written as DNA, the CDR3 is TGCGCCAGCAGCAGGAGACCGGGGTACAATGAGCAGTTCTTC.

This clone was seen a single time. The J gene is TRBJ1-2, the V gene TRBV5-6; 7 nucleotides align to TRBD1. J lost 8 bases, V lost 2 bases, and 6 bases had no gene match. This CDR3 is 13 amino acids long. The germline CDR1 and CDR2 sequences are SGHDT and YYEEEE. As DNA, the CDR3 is TGTGCCAGCAGCTTCGACAGGGCGGCGGGCTACACCTTC. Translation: CASSFDRAAGYTF.

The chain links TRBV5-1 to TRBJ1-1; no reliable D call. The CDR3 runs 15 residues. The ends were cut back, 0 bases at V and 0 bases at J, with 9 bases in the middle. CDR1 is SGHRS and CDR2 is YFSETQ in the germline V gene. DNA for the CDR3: TGCGCCAGCAGCTTGGGGGCAGGTTTGAACACTGAAGCTTTCTTT. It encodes CASSLGAGLNTEAFF.

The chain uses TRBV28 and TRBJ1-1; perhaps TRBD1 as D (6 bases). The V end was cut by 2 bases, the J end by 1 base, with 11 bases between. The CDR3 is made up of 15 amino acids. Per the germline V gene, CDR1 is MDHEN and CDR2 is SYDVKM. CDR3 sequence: CASSLMGGQNTEAFF. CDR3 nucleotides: TGTGCCAGCAGTTTAATGGGGGGGCAGAACACTGAAGCTTTCTTT. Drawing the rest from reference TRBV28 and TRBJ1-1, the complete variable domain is DVKVTQSSRYLVKRTGEKVFLECVQDMDHENMFWYRQDPGLGLRLIYFSYDVKMKEKGDIPEGYSVSREKKERFSLILESASTNQTSMYLCASSLMGGQNTEAFFGQGTRLTVV.

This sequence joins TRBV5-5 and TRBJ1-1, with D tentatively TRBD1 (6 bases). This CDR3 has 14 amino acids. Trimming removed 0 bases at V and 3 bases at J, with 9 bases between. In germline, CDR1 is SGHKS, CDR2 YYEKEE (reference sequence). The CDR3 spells CASSLGPGDTEAFF. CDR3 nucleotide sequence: TGTGCCAGCAGCTTGGGTCCAGGGGACACTGAAGCTTTCTTT.

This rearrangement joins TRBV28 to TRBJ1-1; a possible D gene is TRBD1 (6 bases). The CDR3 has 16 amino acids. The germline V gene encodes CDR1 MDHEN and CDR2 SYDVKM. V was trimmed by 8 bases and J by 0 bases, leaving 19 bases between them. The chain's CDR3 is CASPPIWTAMNTEAFF. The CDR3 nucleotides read TGTGCCAGCCCCCCAATCTGGACAGCCATGAACACTGAAGCTTTCTTT.

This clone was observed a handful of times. CDR3 sequence: CASSPNAGRPEAFF. The DNA for the CDR3 is TGTGCCAGCAGCCCGAACGCGGGACGGCCTGAAGCTTTCTTT. The chain combines TRBV7-9 with TRBJ1-1, with a possible D match to TRBD1 (5 bases). Trimming cost V 5 bases and J 6 bases, with 16 bases left between them. The CDR3 totals 14 residues. Germline V gene data show CDR1 as SEHNR and CDR2 as FQNEAQ (reference sequence).

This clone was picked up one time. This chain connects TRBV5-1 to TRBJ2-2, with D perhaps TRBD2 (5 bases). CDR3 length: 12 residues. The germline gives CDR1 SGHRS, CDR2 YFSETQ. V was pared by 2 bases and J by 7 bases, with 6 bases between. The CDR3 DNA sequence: TGCGCCAGCAGCTTCCGGGGCGGGGAGCTGTTTTTT. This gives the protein CASSFRGGELFF. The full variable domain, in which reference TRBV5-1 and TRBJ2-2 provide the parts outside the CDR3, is KAGVTQTPRYLIKTRGQQVTLSCSPISGHRSVSWYQQTPGQGLQFLFEYFSETQRNKGNFPGRFSGRQFSNSRSEMNVSTLELGDSALYLCASSFRGGELFFGEGSRLTVL.

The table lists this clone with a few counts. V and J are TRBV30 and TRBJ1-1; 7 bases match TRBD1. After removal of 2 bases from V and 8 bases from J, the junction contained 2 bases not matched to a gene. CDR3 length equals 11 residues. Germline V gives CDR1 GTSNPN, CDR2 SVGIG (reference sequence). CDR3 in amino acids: CAWSPDREAFF. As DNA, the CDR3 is TGTGCCTGGAGTCCGGACAGGGAAGCTTTCTTT.

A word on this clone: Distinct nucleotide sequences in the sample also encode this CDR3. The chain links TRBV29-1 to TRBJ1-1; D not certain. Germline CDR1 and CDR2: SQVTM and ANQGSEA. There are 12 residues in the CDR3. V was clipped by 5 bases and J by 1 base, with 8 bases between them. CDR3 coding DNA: TGCAGCGTTCTCCGGGGGAACACTGAAGCTTTCTTT. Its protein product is CSVLRGNTEAFF. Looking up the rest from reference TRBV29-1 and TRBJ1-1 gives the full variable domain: SAVISQKPSRDICQRGTSLTIQCQVDSQVTMMFWYRQQPGQSLTLIATANQGSEATYESGFVIDKFPISRPNLTFSTLTVSNMSPEDSSIYLCSVLRGNTEAFFGQGTRLTVV.

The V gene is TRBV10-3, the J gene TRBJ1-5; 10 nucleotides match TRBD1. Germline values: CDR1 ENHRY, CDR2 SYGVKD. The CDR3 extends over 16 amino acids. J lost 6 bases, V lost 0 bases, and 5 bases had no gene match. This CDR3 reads CAISESVTGGGQPQHF. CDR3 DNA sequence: TGTGCCATCAGTGAGTCGGTGACAGGGGGCGGTCAGCCCCAGCATTTT.

Here the CDR3 DNA reads TGCGCCAGCAGCCAAGGTCAGCGGGGGGTGTACCAAGAGACCCAGTACTTC. Translated, it gives CASSQGQRGVYQETQYF. The chain employs TRBV4-1 and TRBJ2-5; 9 nucleotides agree with TRBD2. V shed 1 base, J shed 0 bases, and the junction held 6 bases outside the gene matches. The CDR3 is 17 amino acids. Germline CDR1 reads MGHRA; CDR2 reads YSYEKL.